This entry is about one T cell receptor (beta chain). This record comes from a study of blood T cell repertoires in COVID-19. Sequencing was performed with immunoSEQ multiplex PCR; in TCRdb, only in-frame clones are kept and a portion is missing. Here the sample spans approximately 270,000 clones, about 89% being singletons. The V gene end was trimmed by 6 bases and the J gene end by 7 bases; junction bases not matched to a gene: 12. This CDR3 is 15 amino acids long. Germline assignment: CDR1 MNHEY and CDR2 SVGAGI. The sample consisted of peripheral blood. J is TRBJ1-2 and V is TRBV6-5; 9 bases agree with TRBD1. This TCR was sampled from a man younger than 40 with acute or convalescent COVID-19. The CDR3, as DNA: TGTGCCAGCAGCTTACCCGGACAGGGGATTGGTGGCTACACCTTC. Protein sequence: CASSLPGQGIGGYTF.